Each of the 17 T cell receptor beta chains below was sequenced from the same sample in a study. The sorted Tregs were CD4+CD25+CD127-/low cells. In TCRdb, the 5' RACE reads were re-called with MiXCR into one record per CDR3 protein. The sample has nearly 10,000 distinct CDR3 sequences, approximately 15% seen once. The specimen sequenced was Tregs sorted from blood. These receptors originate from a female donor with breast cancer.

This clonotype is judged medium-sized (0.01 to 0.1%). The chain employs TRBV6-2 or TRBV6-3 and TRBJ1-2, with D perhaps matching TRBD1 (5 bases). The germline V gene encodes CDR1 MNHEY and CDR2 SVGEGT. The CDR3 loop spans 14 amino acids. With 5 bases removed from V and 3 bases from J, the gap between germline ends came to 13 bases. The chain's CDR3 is CASSSRDRYYGYTF. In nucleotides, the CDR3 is TGTGCCAGCAGTAGCCGGGACCGTTACTATGGCTACACCTTC.

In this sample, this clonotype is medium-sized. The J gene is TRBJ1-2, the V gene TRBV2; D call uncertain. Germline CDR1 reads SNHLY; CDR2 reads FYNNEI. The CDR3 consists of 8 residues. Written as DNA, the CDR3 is TGTGACACATATGGCTACACCTTC. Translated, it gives CDTYGYTF. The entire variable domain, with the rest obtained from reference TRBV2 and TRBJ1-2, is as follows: EPEVTQTPSHQVTQMGQEVILRCVPISNHLYFYWYRQILGQKVEFLVSFYNNEISEKSEIFDDQFSVERPDGSNFTLKIRSTKLEDSAMYFCDTYGYTFGSGTRLTVV.

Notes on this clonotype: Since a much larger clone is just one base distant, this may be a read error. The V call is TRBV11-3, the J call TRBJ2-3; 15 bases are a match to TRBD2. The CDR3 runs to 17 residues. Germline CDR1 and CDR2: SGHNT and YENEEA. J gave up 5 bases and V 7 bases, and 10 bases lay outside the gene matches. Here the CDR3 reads CASIGRTSGGAGDTQYF. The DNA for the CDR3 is TGTGCCAGCATCGGCCGGACTAGCGGGGGGGCTGGAGATACGCAGTATTTT.

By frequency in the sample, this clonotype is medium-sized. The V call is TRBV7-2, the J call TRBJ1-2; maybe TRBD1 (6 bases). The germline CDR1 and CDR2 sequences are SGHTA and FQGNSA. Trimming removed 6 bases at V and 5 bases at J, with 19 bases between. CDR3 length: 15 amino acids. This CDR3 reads CASSPYRGGGYGYTF. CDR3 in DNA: TGTGCCAGCAGTCCCTACCGGGGAGGGGGGTATGGCTACACCTTC.

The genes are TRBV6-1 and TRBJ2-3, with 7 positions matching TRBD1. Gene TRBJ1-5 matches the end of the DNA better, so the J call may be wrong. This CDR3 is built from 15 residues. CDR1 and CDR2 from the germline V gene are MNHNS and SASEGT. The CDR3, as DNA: TGTGCCAGCAGCGAACAGGGGACGAGTTCAGATACGCAGCATTTT. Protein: CASSEQGTSSDTQHF.

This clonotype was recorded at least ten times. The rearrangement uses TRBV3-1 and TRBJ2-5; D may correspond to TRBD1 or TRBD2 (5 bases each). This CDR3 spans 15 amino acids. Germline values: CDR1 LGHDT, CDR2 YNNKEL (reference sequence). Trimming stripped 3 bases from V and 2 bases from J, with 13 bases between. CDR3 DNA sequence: TGTGCCAGCAGCCAGTATACCGGGGCTCAAGAGACCCAGTACTTC. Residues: CASSQYTGAQETQYF.

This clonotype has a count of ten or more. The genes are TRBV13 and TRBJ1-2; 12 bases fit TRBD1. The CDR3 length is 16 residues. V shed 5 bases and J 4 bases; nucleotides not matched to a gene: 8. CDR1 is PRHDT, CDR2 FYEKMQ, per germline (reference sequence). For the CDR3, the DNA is TGTGCCAGCAGCCCGGGGACAGGGGGCGGGAGCTATGGCTACACCTTC. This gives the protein CASSPGTGGGSYGYTF.

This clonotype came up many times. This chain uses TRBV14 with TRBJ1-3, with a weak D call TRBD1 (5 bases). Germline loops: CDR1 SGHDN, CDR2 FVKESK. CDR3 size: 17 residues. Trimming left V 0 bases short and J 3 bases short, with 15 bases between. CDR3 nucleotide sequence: TGTGCCAGCAGCCAAGATCTGGGGGACGCGCTTGGAAACACCATATATTTT. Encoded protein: CASSQDLGDALGNTIYF.

The CDR3 region is CASGDGYQPQHF. CDR3 DNA: TGTGCCAGCGGGGACGGGTATCAGCCCCAGCATTTT. J is TRBJ1-5 and V is TRBV19, with D possibly being TRBD1 (5 bases). The CDR3 is 12 residues long. V was trimmed by 9 bases and J by 5 bases, leaving 11 bases between them. Per germline, CDR1 LNHDA and CDR2 SQIVND (reference sequence).

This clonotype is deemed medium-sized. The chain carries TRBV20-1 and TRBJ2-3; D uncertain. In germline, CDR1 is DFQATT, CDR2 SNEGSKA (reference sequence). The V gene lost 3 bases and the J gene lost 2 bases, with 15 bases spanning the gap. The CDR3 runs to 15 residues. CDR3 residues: CSARAGDGVTDTQYF. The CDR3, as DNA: TGCAGTGCTAGGGCAGGAGATGGGGTCACAGATACGCAGTATTTT.

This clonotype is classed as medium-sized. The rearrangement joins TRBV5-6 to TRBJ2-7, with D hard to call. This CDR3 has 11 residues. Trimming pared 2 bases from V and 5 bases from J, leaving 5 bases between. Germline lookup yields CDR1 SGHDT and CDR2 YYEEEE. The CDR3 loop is CASSLPHEQYF. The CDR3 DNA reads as TGTGCCAGCAGCTTACCCCACGAGCAGTACTTC. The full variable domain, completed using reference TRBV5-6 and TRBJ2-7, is DAGVTQSPTHLIKTRGQQVTLRCSPKSGHDTVSWYQQALGQGPQFIFQYYEEEERQRGNFPDRFSGHQFPNYSSELNVNALLLGDSALYLCASSLPHEQYFGPGTRLTVT.

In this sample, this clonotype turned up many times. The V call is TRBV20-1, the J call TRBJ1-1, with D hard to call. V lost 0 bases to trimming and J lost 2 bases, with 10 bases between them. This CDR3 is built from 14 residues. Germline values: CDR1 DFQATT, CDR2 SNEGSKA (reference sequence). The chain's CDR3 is CSAREWALNTEAFF. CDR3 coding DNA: TGCAGTGCTAGAGAGTGGGCCCTCAACACTGAAGCTTTCTTT.

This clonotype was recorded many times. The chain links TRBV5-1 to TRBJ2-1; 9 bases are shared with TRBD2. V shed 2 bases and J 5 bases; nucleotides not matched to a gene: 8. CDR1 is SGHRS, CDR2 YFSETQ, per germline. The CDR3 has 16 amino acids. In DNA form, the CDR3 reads TGCGCCAGCAGCTTCGGGTCTAGCGGGGCGAACAATGAGCAGTTCTTC. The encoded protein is CASSFGSSGANNEQFF.

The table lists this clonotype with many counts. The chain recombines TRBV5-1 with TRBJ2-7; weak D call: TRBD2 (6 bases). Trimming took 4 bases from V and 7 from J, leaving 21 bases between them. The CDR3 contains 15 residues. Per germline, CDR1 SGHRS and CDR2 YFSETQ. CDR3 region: CASSPPSGEPSEQYF. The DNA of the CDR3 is TGCGCCAGCAGCCCCCCCTCGGGAGAGCCGTCGGAGCAGTACTTC.

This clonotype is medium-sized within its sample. The DNA of the CDR3 is TGTGCCAGCAGCCAACTTAACTATGGCTACACCTTC. Its protein product is CASSQLNYGYTF. The chain has TRBV3-1 and TRBJ1-2; D gene ambiguous. There are 12 residues in the CDR3. Germline CDR1 reads LGHDT; CDR2 reads YNNKEL (reference sequence). Trimming pared 2 bases from V and 1 base from J, leaving 2 bases between. The whole variable domain, filled in from reference TRBV3-1 and TRBJ1-2, reads DTAVSQTPKYLVTQMGNDKSIKCEQNLGHDTMYWYKQDSKKFLKIMFSYNNKELIINETVPNRFSPKSPDKAHLNLHINSLELGDSAVYFCASSQLNYGYTFGSGTRLTVV.

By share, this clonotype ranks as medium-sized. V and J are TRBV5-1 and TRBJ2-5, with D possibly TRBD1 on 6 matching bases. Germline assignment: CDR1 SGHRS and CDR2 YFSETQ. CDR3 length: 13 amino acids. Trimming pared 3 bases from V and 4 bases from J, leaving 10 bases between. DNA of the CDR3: TGCGCCAGCAGCTATACAGGGAGAGAGACCCAGTACTTC. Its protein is CASSYTGRETQYF.

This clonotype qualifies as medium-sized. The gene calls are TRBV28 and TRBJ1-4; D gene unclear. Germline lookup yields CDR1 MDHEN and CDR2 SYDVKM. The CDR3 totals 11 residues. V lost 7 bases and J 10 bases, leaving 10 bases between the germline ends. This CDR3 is CASTAQGKLFF. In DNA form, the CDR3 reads TGTGCCAGCACGGCTCAAGGAAAACTGTTTTTT.